This T cell receptor (beta chain) appears in the sequencing data of a study of T-cell reconstitution after alpha-beta-depleted transplantation in children (dated by TCRdb to about 2016). About the full investigation: T-cell immune reconstitution after TCRalphabeta/CD19-depleted allogeneic hematopoietic cell transplantation in children was quantitatively tracked in the study by means of TCR repertoire profiling. Broad study findings and their caveats: The frequencies of hyperexpanded clones fell over the following months, and after one year, T-cell counts and TCRbeta diversity were mostly attributed to newly produced T cells. In some patients, the high TCRbeta diversity seen at day 60 was put down to recipient T cells and intrathymic progenitors that had survived conditioning. The apparently early alphabetaT-cell count recovery about two months after transplant was reportedly dependent on only several hundred rapidly expanded clones derived from non-depleted graft cells.

This clonotype occurred a few times. The clone's antigen remains unknown. Per-base quality was not reported, and no clone a single base away is much larger than it. The intended sense of this specimen's treatment or condition label: allogeneic hematopoietic cell transplantation with graft depleted of TCRalphabeta T cells and CD19 B cells. TCRalphabeta/CD19-depleted allogeneic hematopoietic cell grafts were given to the transplant recipients, all of whom were children. Library preparation used PCR. TCRdb names Illumina HiSeq 2500 as the instrument used. TCR library preparation used molecular barcoding, with unique molecular identifiers applied to normalize quantification of the TCRbeta repertoire. In TCRdb, the public reads were trimmed at Q25 with fastp and aligned with MiXCR, with productive beta chains retained. Rows matching on CDR3 protein sequence are summarized as one entry with the most common DNA and genes. The sample contains fewer than 1 million distinct CDR3 sequences, approximately 15% of them found a single time. The ten largest clones add up to about 4.6% of the sample.

From cysteine to phenylalanine, the CDR3 is 17 amino acids long. Left in the record is the CDR3 DNA by itself, 51 bases read in frame from the first base. The trim is 0 bases for V and 1 base for J, with a gap of 14 bases between the germline ends. The germline V gene yields SGHRS for CDR1 and YFSETQ for CDR2. The chain is encoded by TRBV5-1 joined to TRBJ2-1, with a tentative D call of TRBD1 or TRBD2, each matching 6 bases. This receptor was taken from a male patient younger than 18 who had a stem cell transplant for acute lymphoblastic leukemia, so the T cells may come from the graft donor. The material sequenced was PBMCs, mostly from graft donor cells, taken 360 days after TCRalphabeta/CD19-depleted stem cell transplant. The CDR3 protein: CASSLEGSGASYNEQFF. Here is the DNA: TGCGCCAGCAGCTTGGAGGGCTCGGGGGCATCCTACAATGAGCAGTTCTTC.